This T cell receptor (beta chain) was obtained from a study of glioma-infiltrating T cells after dendritic cell vaccination. Background on the study: At biweekly intervals, patients got three intradermal dendritic cell vaccine injections. Study results and caveats: TCR clonality showed no direct relationship with survival.

TCRB CDR3 was amplified from 2 ug genomic DNA or less. Profiling relied on immunoSEQ multiplex PCR, and the TCRdb table lists in-frame clones only, not all of them. The sample lists fewer than 85,000 clones, 70% to 90% seen once, with 3% to 3.5% in the top ten. Trimming took off 2 bases at V and 0 bases at J, with 11 bases between the two ends. This CDR3 region has 15 residues. Germline V gene lookup returns CDR1 SGHTS and CDR2 YDEGEE. On this clone itself: Its antigen is still unknown.

This receptor was identified in a human donor with glioblastoma. Sequencing was performed on blood, taken before dendritic cell vaccination. The chain carries TRBV5-8 and TRBJ2-5; D perhaps matches TRBD1 (6 bases). The CDR3 is CASSLGQTYQETQYF. DNA of the CDR3: TGTGCCAGCAGCTTAGGACAGACGTACCAAGAGACCCAGTACTTC. Looking up the rest from reference TRBV5-8 and TRBJ2-5 gives the full variable domain: EAGVTQSPTHLIKTRGQQATLRCSPISGHTSVYWYQQALGLGLQFLLWYDEGEERNRGNFPPRFSGRQFPNYSSELNVNALELEDSALYLCASSLGQTYQETQYFGPGTRLLVL.